This T cell receptor (beta chain) was sequenced in a study of shared T cell receptors in the human thymus. Germline V gene lookup returns CDR1 SGDLS and CDR2 YYNGEE. V shed 1 base and J shed 2 bases, with 13 bases lying between them. There are 16 residues in the CDR3. Some clones are missing from TCRdb's copy, which holds only in-frame ones; the method was immunoSEQ multiplex PCR. The sample records 700,000 or so clones, approximately 83% being singletons. The sample also formed part of further work on human thymus T cells. According to that study: Serving as donors were healthy Finnish infants, each of whom was having open corrective surgery for congenital heart defects. Highly overlapping thymic repertoires in unrelated individuals were reported by related research.

The V and J genes are TRBV9 and TRBJ2-1; D might be TRBD2 (5 bases). This clonotype was sampled from a girl under three years old with a congenital heart defect. Sequencing was performed on thymocytes. DNA for the CDR3: TGTGCCAGCAGCGTAAAAAGCGGTAGAACCTACAATGAGCAGTTCTTC. Its translation: CASSVKSGRTYNEQFF.